Sequencing of this T cell receptor (beta chain) was carried out in a study of shared clonotypes between healthy human individuals (TCRdb year 2020). Background for the entire study: A couple of women and a few men aged 18 to 49 years were included in the cohort. Between about 0.85 and 10 billion PBMCs per donor were obtained by leukapheresis. Different laboratories and diverse techniques were used to prepare libraries and sequence TCR repertoires, to increase sequencing depth and limit assay-specific biases. To estimate repertoire size and how much clonotypes are shared between individuals, the study performed deep sequencing of blood TCR repertoires from roughly five healthy adults. For each donor, CD4 naive and CD4 memory were each given three plates, CD8 naive was given two plates, and CD8 memory was given one plate. Results and caveats for the whole study, not just this receptor: The small number of donors limited the genetic and exposure-history diversity represented. Across a handful of donors, roughly 5.4% of naive CD4, approximately 4% of naive CD8, under 2.5% of memory CD4, and over 0.35% of memory CD8 clonotypes were shared. Clonotypes shared by all four sorted-subset donors showed higher generation probabilities than non-shared clonotypes. Sampling was limited to blood, and TCR repertoires in tissue likely differ from TCR repertoires in blood. Based on pairwise subsampling, the degree of clonotype sharing among donors was expected to be affected by sequencing depth. Even with the large sequencing depth, rarefaction of the sorted-subset datasets indicated that sequencing was incomplete. Larger estimated clonotype richness was generally found for naive subsets than for memory subsets.

Healthy HIV-negative adults with no recently reported acute infections or vaccinations were included as donors. Only Caucasian adults living in Nashville, Tennessee, USA were represented among the donors. CD4+ T cells were enriched by magnetic negative selection; naive cells were then positively selected on CD45RA, and the negative fraction formed the memory subset. After blood collection by leukapheresis, PBMCs were isolated using Ficoll-Histopaque density gradient centrifugation and then cryopreserved in the vapor phase of liquid nitrogen. Analytical flow cytometry was used to check the purity and quantity of every magnetically sorted T cell population. Each sorted fraction had its genomic DNA isolated and then quantified by UV absorbance on a Nanodrop 2000c. Concerning this clone: This clone's antigen is unknown. Per-base quality was not reported, and no clone a single base away is much larger than it.

Using the deep immunoSEQ assay, multiplex PCR amplified TCR CDR3 regions from genomic DNA. For each cell subset, the extracted genomic DNA was distributed evenly across all wells of several immunoSEQ 96-well plates, and each plate served as one replicate. Each replicate PCR for sorted subsets received about 0.2 ug genomic DNA, equal to tens of thousands of T cell genomes. Purified libraries were measured with a Qubit 3.0 fluorometer, size-checked on a Bioanalyzer 2100, and measured again with the KAPA Library Quantification kit. Each immunoSEQ 96-well plate was sequenced on its own single-read 150-cycle Illumina NextSeq 550 flow cell. Turning to the authors' computational methods: The immunoSEQ output contained only junctional sequences without quality scores, so filtering could not match that applied to full-length reads. To assign V/J genes and CDR3, sequences were annotated using PyIR, a Python wrapper for IgBLAST v1.9, with IMGT germline references. Reads were removed for weak V/J assignments (E-value above 1e-6), missing CDR3, stop codons, out-of-frame junctions, or ambiguous translated residues. V3J clonotypes were defined by identical inferred V gene, J gene, and CDR3 amino acid sequence. The percentage overlap between two repertoires was calculated by dividing the number of shared unique clonotypes by the size of the smaller repertoire. Repertoire richness was assessed with RTK rarefaction, the Chao1 estimator, and Recon v2.1 estimates of unobserved clonotypes. Generation probabilities for all TCRbeta clonotypes obtained by the gDNA method from a handful of donors were computed using OLGA. TCRdb retrieved this table from immuneACCESS and kept in-frame rearrangements only. Not all clones are present; in checked studies, unresolved V genes account for under half, and no reason is known for the remainder. From that table come the V and J calls and clone size; the DNA was used to work out D and trimming. The sample has about 960,000 clones on record, over 75% of them singletons. Over 1.3% of the sample is taken by the ten largest.

V loses 3 bases at its end and J loses 6 bases; junction bases beyond the gene matches: 7. The CDR3, cysteine through phenylalanine, is 17 amino acids long. Only CDR3 DNA is held: 51 bases, read in frame from base 1. The germline V gene provides CDR1 SGHTA and CDR2 FQGNSA. The chain is encoded by TRBV7-2 joined to TRBJ2-2; 13 bases in between match TRBD2. The source material was memory CD4+ T cells sorted from blood. This sample's cell subset or site label indicates: CD45RA-negative fraction. This TCR derives from a man aged 18 to 35 in good health. The sequenced DNA: TGTGCCAGCAGCTTTCCCCGGACTAGCGGGGGTGCCGGGGAGCTGTTTTTT. It translates to CASSFPRTSGGAGELFF.